Described below is a single T cell receptor (beta chain) sequence and its context. As yet, its antigen is unknown. The data belong to a study of cytomegalovirus exposure and HLA in healthy donors. General study points: On later analysis, the bulk of CMV-associated TCR beta chains appeared to be HLA-restricted.

The PCR had 60 Vbeta and 13 Jbeta primers. Libraries were prepared by immunoSEQ multiplex PCR; TCRdb keeps only in-frame clonotypes and omits some of them. Its table lists some 200,000 clones. V shed 0 bases and J shed 6 bases, with 13 bases lying between them. Germline V gene lookup returns CDR1 SGDLS and CDR2 YYNGEE. This CDR3 spans 15 amino acids. This clonotype was sampled from a man aged 25 to 40 in good health and CMV-seronegative. Sequenced: PBMCs. The chain joins TRBV9 to TRBJ2-1; perhaps TRBD2 as D (6 bases). CDR3 sequence (DNA): TGTGCCAGCAGCGTAGTCGGGAGTCAAGCCAATGAGCAGTTCTTC. Translating gives CASSVVGSQANEQFF.